Below are 11 T cell receptor beta chains sequenced from a single sample in a study of cytomegalovirus exposure and HLA in healthy donors. Primers: 60 Vbeta forward and 13 Jbeta reverse. The repertoire was sequenced with immunoSEQ multiplex PCR; TCRdb's copy has only in-frame clones and lacks some. The sample contains some 100,000 clones, around 75% of which appear only once. Sequenced material: PBMCs. The source is a middle-aged man in good health and CMV-seronegative.

As DNA, the CDR3 is TGCGCCAGCAGCTGGACCGGGGGCTCTGGAAACACCATATATTTT. The encoded protein is CASSWTGGSGNTIYF. V and J are TRBV5-1 and TRBJ1-3; D perhaps matches TRBD1 (5 bases). The V end lost 3 bases, the J end lost 0 bases, and 10 bases lay between the germline ends. The CDR3 loop spans 15 amino acids. The V gene's germline CDR1 is SGHRS and CDR2 YFSETQ.

This clone came up a few times. V is TRBV5-1 and J is TRBJ2-5; TRBD2 matches at 9 bases. J lost 5 bases, V lost 4 bases, and 12 bases had no gene match. Germline CDR1 SGHRS, CDR2 YFSETQ. The CDR3 is made up of 16 amino acids. Here the CDR3 reads CASSLTPGLAGETQYF. For the CDR3, the DNA is TGCGCCAGCAGCCTCACTCCGGGACTAGCTGGTGAGACCCAGTACTTC.

In this sample, this clone turned up a few times. This sequence joins TRBV9 and TRBJ2-7; 8 bases line up with TRBD1. The CDR3 is made up of 17 amino acids. After removal of 4 bases from V and 2 bases from J, the junction contained 14 bases not matched to a gene. CDR1 is SGDLS and CDR2 is YYNGEE in the germline V gene. The CDR3 bases are TGTGCCAGCAGCACCCGACAGGGGCCAGGGGCGCCCTACGAGCAGTACTTC. Translation gives CASSTRQGPGAPYEQYF.

V gene TRBV11-2 combines with J gene TRBJ1-4; 7 bases match TRBD1. V lost 4 bases, J lost 4 bases, and 6 bases stayed unmatched. The CDR3 runs to 15 residues. CDR1 and CDR2 (germline): SGHAT, FQNNGV. CDR3 protein: CASSSQGQLNEKLFF. CDR3 coding DNA: TGTGCCAGCAGCTCACAGGGGCAACTTAATGAAAAACTGTTTTTT. The complete variable domain, with remaining parts taken from reference TRBV11-2 and TRBJ1-4, reads EAGVAQSPRYKIIEKRQSVAFWCNPISGHATLYWYQQILGQGPKLLIQFQNNGVVDDSQLPKDRFSAERLKGVDSTLKIQPAKLEDSAVYLCASSSQGQLNEKLFFGSGTQLSVL.

V and J are TRBV30 and TRBJ1-4, with unresolved D. Trimming removed 5 bases at V and 8 bases at J, with 15 bases between. Germline CDR1 is GTSNPN and CDR2 is SVGIG (reference sequence). This CDR3 contains 13 residues. This chain's CDR3 is CAWERDGREKLFF. The CDR3 nucleotides read TGTGCCTGGGAGCGAGACGGGAGAGAAAAACTGTTTTTT.

CDR3 in DNA: TGTGCCAGCAGTCTTCAGGGGTTAGCCGCCTACGAGCAGTACTTC. This codes for CASSLQGLAAYEQYF. V usage is TRBV5-6 and J usage is TRBJ2-5; tentatively, D is TRBD1 (6 bases). The DNA end is a closer match to TRBJ2-7, so the J assignment may be wrong. CDR1 and CDR2 from the germline V gene are SGHDT and YYEEEE. The CDR3 contains 15 residues.

The V call is TRBV5-1, the J call TRBJ2-1, with 7 positions matching TRBD1. V was clipped by 0 bases and J by 7 bases; unmatched bases: 10. The CDR3 consists of 16 residues. Germline V gene sequence: CDR1 SGHRS, CDR2 YFSETQ. The CDR3 nucleotides read TGCGCCAGCAGCTTGGCCGATAGGGGGCCGACAAATGAGCAGTTCTTC. Residues: CASSLADRGPTNEQFF.

V is TRBV28 and J is TRBJ2-3, with 7 bases identical to TRBD1. The junction had 13 bases not matched to a gene; V was cut back by 7 bases and J by 3 bases. The germline V gene encodes CDR1 MDHEN and CDR2 SYDVKM. This CDR3 is 16 amino acids long. The CDR3 DNA sequence: TGTGCCAGCACTGGCGCCCAAGGGGGCACGACAGATACGCAGTATTTT. It codes for CASTGAQGGTTDTQYF.

V and J are TRBV4-1 and TRBJ2-2; perhaps TRBD2 as D (7 bases). Trimming removed 0 bases from V and 8 bases from J, with 10 bases in between. The V gene's germline CDR1 is MGHRA and CDR2 YSYEKL. The CDR3 loop spans 14 amino acids. The CDR3 DNA sequence: TGCGCCAGCAGCCAAGATCGGGGGGCAGGGGAGCTGTTTTTT. This sequence encodes CASSQDRGAGELFF.

This clone appeared a few times. CDR3 coding DNA: TGTGCCAGCAGCCTCAACACCGGGGAGCTGTTTTTT. Translation: CASSLNTGELFF. The chain joins TRBV9 to TRBJ2-2; no definite D call. The CDR3 loop spans 12 amino acids. Trimming pared 4 bases from V and 2 bases from J, leaving 3 bases between. Germline V CDR1 and CDR2: SGDLS, YYNGEE.

The rearrangement links TRBV18 to TRBJ2-7; 7 bases match TRBD1. V lost 6 bases to trimming and J lost 3 bases; unmatched junction nucleotides: 8. The CDR3 contains 14 residues. Germline V lookup: CDR1 KGHSH, CDR2 LQKENI. CDR3 sequence reads: CASSAAGGLYEQYF. CDR3 in DNA: TGTGCCAGCTCCGCGGCAGGGGGTCTCTACGAGCAGTACTTC.